A few counts support the clone carrying this T cell receptor beta chain. This record belongs to a study of response to subunit inactivated influenza vaccine. The ends lost 5 bases at V and 7 bases at J; junction bases unmatched: 17. Germline CDR1 DFQATT, CDR2 SNEGSKA (reference sequence). The CDR3 totals 17 residues. Each CDR3 protein gets one entry after TCRdb re-called the RT-PCR reads with MiXCR. The table has fewer than 650,000 distinct CDR3 sequences, approximately 13% seen once; the top ten hold about an eighth. The J gene is TRBJ2-1, the V gene TRBV20-1; 10 nucleotides agree with TRBD2. The source material was PBMCs from blood, sampled about 40 days after vaccination. The clonotype was recovered from a man aged 50 to 60 who received an inactivated influenza vaccine. The CDR3 loop reads CSASDRPSGSSVNEQFF. The CDR3 DNA reads TGCAGTGCTTCCGACCGGCCTAGCGGGAGCTCTGTAAATGAGCAGTTCTTC.